This record covers a single TCR beta chain. Antigen: not known. Unique molecular identifiers tagged the TCRbeta library. TCRdb re-analysed the PCR reads in MiXCR, keeping a single row per CDR3 protein. The sample lists around 250,000 distinct CDR3 sequences, about 23% occurring once. This specimen comes from a study of T-cell reconstitution after alpha-beta-depleted transplantation in children. The CDR3 is 17 amino acids. Looked up from germline, CDR1 is SEHNR and CDR2 is FQNEAQ (reference sequence). With 2 bases clipped from V and 4 bases from J, the junction kept 4 bases outside the gene matches. Study conclusions and caveats: T-cell counts and diversity at one year following transplant were attributed mainly to newly produced T cells. Roughly two months post-transplant, alpha-beta T cells reportedly originated from several hundred graft clones that had expanded.

The chain links TRBV7-9 to TRBJ2-1, with TRBD2 matching over 14 bases. The receptor comes from a girl aged 2-10 years with Fanconi anemia, due to receive a stem cell transplant. Specimen: PBMCs, collected before TCRalphabeta/CD19-depleted stem cell transplant. The CDR3 sequence is CASSLSGTSGGYNEQFF. The CDR3 nucleotides are TGTGCCAGCAGCTTATCTGGGACTAGCGGGGGATACAATGAGCAGTTCTTC.